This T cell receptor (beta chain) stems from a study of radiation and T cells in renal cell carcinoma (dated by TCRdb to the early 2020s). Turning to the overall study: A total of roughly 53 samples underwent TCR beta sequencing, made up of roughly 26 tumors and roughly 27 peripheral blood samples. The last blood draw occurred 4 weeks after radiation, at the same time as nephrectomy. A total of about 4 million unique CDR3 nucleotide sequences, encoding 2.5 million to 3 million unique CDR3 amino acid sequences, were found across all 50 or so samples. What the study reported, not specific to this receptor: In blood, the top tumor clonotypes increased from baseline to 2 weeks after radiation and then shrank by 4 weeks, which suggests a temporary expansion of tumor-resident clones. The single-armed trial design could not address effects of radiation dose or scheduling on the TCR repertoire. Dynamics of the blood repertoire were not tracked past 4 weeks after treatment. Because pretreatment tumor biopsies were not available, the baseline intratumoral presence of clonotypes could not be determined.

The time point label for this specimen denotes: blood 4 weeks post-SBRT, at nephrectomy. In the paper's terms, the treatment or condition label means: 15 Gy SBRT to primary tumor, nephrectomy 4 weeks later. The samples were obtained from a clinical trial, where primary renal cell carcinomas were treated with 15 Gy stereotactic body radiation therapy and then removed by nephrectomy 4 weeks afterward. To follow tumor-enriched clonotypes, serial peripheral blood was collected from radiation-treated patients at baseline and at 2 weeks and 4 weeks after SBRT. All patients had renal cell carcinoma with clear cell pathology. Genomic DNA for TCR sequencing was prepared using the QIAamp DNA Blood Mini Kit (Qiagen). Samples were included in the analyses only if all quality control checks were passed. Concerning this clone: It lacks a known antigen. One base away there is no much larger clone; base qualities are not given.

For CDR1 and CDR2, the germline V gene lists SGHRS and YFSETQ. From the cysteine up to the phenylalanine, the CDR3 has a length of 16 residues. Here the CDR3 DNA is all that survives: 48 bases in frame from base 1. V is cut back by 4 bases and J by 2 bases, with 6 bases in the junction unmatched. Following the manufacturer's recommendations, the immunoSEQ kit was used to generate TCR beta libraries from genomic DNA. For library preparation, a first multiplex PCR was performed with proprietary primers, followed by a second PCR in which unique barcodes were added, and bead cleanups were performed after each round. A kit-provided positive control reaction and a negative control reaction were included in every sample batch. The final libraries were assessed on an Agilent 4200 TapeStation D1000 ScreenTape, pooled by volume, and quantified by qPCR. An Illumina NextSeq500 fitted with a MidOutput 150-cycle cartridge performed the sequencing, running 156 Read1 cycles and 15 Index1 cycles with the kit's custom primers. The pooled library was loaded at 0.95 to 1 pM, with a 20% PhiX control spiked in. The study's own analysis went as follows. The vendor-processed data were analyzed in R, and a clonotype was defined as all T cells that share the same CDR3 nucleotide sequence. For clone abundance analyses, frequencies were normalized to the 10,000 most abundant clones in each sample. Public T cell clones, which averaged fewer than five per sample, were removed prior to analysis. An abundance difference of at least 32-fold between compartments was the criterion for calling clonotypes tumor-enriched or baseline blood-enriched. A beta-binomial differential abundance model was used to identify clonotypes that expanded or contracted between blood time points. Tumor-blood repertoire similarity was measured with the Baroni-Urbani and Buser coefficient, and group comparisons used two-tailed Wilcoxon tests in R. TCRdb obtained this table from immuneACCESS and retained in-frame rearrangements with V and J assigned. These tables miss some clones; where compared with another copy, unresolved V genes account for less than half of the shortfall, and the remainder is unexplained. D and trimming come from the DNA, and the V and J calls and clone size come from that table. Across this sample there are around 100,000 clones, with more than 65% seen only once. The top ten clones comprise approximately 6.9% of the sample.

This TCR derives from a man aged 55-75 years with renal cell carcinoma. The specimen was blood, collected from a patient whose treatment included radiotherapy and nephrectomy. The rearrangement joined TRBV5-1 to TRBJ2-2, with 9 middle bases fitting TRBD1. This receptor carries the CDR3 CASSLGQGGNTGELFF. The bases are TGCGCCAGCAGCCTGGGACAGGGCGGAAACACCGGGGAGCTGTTTTTT.